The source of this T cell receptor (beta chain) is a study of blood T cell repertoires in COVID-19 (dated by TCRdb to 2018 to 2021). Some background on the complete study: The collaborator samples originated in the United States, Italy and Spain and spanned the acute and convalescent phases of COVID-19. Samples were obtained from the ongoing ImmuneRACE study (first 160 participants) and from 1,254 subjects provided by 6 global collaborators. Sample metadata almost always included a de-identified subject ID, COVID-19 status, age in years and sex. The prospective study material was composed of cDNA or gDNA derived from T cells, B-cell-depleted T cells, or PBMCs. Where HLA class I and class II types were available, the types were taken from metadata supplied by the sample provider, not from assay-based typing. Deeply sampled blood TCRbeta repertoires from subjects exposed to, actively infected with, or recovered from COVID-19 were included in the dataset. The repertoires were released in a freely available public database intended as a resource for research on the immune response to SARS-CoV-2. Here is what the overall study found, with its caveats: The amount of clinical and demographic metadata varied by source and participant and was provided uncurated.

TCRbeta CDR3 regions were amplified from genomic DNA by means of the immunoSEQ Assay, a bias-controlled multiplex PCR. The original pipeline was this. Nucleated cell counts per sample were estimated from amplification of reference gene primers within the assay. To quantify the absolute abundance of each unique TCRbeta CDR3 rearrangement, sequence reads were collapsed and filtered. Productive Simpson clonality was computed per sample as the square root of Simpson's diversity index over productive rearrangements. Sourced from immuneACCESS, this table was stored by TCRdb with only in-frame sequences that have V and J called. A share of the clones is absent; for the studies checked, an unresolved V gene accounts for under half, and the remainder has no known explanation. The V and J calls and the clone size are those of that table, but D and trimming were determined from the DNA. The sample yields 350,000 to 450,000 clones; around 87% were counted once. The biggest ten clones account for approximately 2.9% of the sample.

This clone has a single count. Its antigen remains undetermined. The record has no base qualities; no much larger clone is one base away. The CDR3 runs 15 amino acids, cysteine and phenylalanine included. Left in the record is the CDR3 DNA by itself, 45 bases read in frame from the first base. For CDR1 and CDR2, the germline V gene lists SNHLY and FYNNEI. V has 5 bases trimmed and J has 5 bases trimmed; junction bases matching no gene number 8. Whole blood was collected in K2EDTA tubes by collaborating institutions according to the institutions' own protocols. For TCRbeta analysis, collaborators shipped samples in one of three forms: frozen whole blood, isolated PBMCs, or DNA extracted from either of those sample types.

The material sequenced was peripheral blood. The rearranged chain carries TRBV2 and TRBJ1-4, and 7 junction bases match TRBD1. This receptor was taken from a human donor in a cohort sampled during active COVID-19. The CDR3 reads CASSPFLGQNEKLFF. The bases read TGTGCCAGCAGTCCCTTCCTGGGACAGAATGAAAAACTGTTTTTT.